This T cell receptor beta chain comes out of a study of T cells after somatic rescue of genetic block. Sequencing used immunoSEQ multiplex PCR; TCRdb keeps in-frame clones, though not all of them. Among over 9,500 clones listed, under 80% were seen once. This clone was observed a handful of times. J lost 9 bases, V lost 3 bases, and 1 base had no gene match. The germline V gene encodes CDR1 SGHVS and CDR2 FQNEAQ. CDR3 length: 11 amino acids. The chain employs TRBV7-8 and TRBJ1-1; 7 bases agree with TRBD1. This TCR derives from a boy aged 5-17 years. Material: peripheral blood mononuclear cells (PBMCs). As DNA, the CDR3 is TGTGCCAGCAGCTTGGGACAGCAAGCTTTCTTT. It translates to CASSLGQQAFF.